These 21 T cell receptor beta chains were all obtained from the same sample, sequenced in a study of OX40 agonist ivuxolimab in advanced cancers. Measured with immunoSEQ multiplex PCR; TCRdb has only the in-frame clones, and not every one. Altogether 60,000 to 75,000 clones are present, about four fifths being singletons, with the ten largest covering 27%. Source: CD4+ or CD8+ T cells sorted from blood, taken in a trial of the OX40 agonist ivuxolimab. These receptor sequences come from an adult with an advanced solid tumor such as melanoma, head and neck, liver or kidney cancer.

The chain has TRBV2 and TRBJ2-6; weak D call: TRBD1 (5 bases). CDR1 and CDR2 from the germline V gene are SNHLY and FYNNEI. Trimming pared 6 bases from V and 4 bases from J, leaving 16 bases between. CDR3 length: 16 amino acids. The CDR3 loop reads CASRRYGASGANVLTF. The CDR3 DNA sequence: TGTGCCAGCAGGCGTTATGGGGCCAGCGGGGCCAACGTCCTGACTTTC. Complete variable domain (other parts from reference TRBV2 and TRBJ2-6): EPEVTQTPSHQVTQMGQEVILRCVPISNHLYFYWYRQILGQKVEFLVSFYNNEISEKSEIFDDQFSVERPDGSNFTLKIRSTKLEDSAMYFCASRRYGASGANVLTFGAGSRLTVL.

CDR3 bases: TGTGCCAGCTCACCTTCGGCAGGGAGTAGGGAGACCCAGTACTTC. It translates to CASSPSAGSRETQYF. V gene TRBV18 combines with J gene TRBJ2-5; tentatively, D is TRBD1 or TRBD2 (5 bases each). This CDR3 is built from 15 residues. CDR1 and CDR2 from the germline V gene are KGHSH and LQKENI. Trimming removed 3 bases from V and 5 bases from J, with 16 bases in between.

The chain employs TRBV5-1 and TRBJ1-2, with 8 bases matching TRBD1. Looked up from germline, CDR1 is SGHRS and CDR2 is YFSETQ. V trimming: 5 bases; J trimming: 4 bases; junction bases outside the gene matches: 7. The CDR3 totals 14 residues. CDR3 protein: CASSTGGTGYGYTF. As DNA, the CDR3 is TGCGCCAGCAGTACAGGGGGAACGGGCTATGGCTACACCTTC.

The gene calls are TRBV5-4 and TRBJ1-2; tentative D call: TRBD1 (5 bases). The CDR3 extends over 14 amino acids. V dropped 4 bases and J dropped 8 bases, with 18 bases sitting between them. CDR1 is SGHNT and CDR2 is YYREEE in the germline V gene (reference sequence). The CDR3 reads CASSLAAGAQGYTF. The CDR3 nucleotides are TGTGCCAGCAGCCTAGCTGCTGGGGCACAGGGCTACACCTTC.

This chain connects TRBV27 to TRBJ2-1, with 10 bases matching TRBD2. Trimming took 5 bases from V and 3 from J; bases not matched to a gene: 4. The germline CDR1 and CDR2 sequences are MNHEY and SMNVEV (reference sequence). This CDR3 spans 15 amino acids. The CDR3: CASSPLAGGYNEQFF. The DNA of the CDR3 is TGTGCCAGCAGTCCCTTAGCGGGGGGCTACAATGAGCAGTTCTTC.

The chain joins TRBV30 to TRBJ2-2; TRBD1 agrees at 8 bases. J was trimmed by 4 bases and V by 0 bases; bases with no gene match: 4. The CDR3 consists of 15 residues. Germline assignment: CDR1 GTSNPN and CDR2 SVGIG (reference sequence). The CDR3 DNA follows: TGTGCCTGGAGTGTTGGACAGGGAGGCACCGGGGAGCTGTTTTTT. It translates to CAWSVGQGGTGELFF.

The table lists this clone with a few counts. The chain is built from TRBV12-5 and TRBJ2-7, with D unclear. From germline, CDR1 is LGHNT and CDR2 FRNRAP. The CDR3 spans 12 residues. The V gene lost 1 base and the J gene lost 3 bases, with 4 bases spanning the gap. For the CDR3, the DNA is TGTGCTAGTGGTTTGGGGGACTACGAGCAGTACTTC. Protein product: CASGLGDYEQYF.

This clone showed up just once. The rearrangement joins TRBV19 to TRBJ2-5; possible D gene TRBD1, 6 bases. Germline CDR1 reads LNHDA; CDR2 reads SQIVND (reference sequence). There are 15 residues in the CDR3. The V and J ends lost 1 base and 2 bases respectively, with 11 bases between them. For the CDR3, the DNA is TGTGCCAGTAGTATAGCACAGGGTACACAAGAGACCCAGTACTTC. Translated, it gives CASSIAQGTQETQYF.

This chain connects TRBV19 to TRBJ2-1, with 9 nucleotides matching TRBD2. In germline, CDR1 is LNHDA, CDR2 SQIVND (reference sequence). Trimming took 8 bases from V and 6 from J; bases not matched to a gene: 8. The CDR3 runs to 14 residues. In DNA form, the CDR3 reads TGTGCCAGTTGGAATGGCGGGAGGGCCAATGAGCAGTTCTTC. This gives the protein CASWNGGRANEQFF.

The chain has TRBV5-1 and TRBJ2-3; 8 bases map to TRBD1. CDR3 size: 17 residues. Germline CDR1 SGHRS, CDR2 YFSETQ. V shed 2 bases and J 3 bases; nucleotides not matched to a gene: 11. CDR3 amino acids: CASSFNGMTGATDTQYF. As DNA, the CDR3 is TGCGCCAGCAGCTTTAATGGGATGACAGGGGCGACAGATACGCAGTATTTT.

This rearrangement joins TRBV7-2 to TRBJ2-3; D is perhaps TRBD1 (5 bases). Germline CDR1 is SGHTA and CDR2 is FQGNSA. This CDR3 region has 14 residues. The V end lost 3 bases, the J end lost 2 bases, and 9 bases lay between the germline ends. CDR3 in amino acids: CASSLTALTDTQYF. CDR3 coding DNA: TGTGCCAGCAGCTTGACAGCCCTCACAGATACGCAGTATTTT.

The CDR3 DNA reads as TGTGCCAGCAGCTTAGTCCAGTCAGTGCAAGCTTTCTTT. As protein: CASSLVQSVQAFF. This chain connects TRBV11-2 to TRBJ1-1, with D uncertain. Germline loops: CDR1 SGHAT, CDR2 FQNNGV. There are 13 residues in the CDR3. Trimming pared 1 base from V and 9 bases from J, leaving 12 bases between. The entire variable domain, with the rest obtained from reference TRBV11-2 and TRBJ1-1, is as follows: EAGVAQSPRYKIIEKRQSVAFWCNPISGHATLYWYQQILGQGPKLLIQFQNNGVVDDSQLPKDRFSAERLKGVDSTLKIQPAKLEDSAVYLCASSLVQSVQAFFGQGTRLTVV.

The V gene is TRBV4-2, the J gene TRBJ2-5; 7 bases map to TRBD2. J gave up 5 bases and V 8 bases, and 11 bases lay outside the gene matches. Germline-derived CDR1 and CDR2 are LGHNA and YNFKEQ. This CDR3 spans 14 amino acids. The CDR3 nucleotides read TGTGCCAGCTGGGGAGGGAAAGGAGCGGAGACCCAGTACTTC. Translating it yields CASWGGKGAETQYF.

V and J are TRBV10-1 and TRBJ2-7; 7 bases map to TRBD2. Trimming removed 0 bases from V and 7 bases from J; junction bases left unmatched: 9. CDR1 and CDR2 (germline): WNHNN, SYGVQD (reference sequence). The CDR3 length is 15 residues. CDR3 nucleotides: TGCGCCAGCAGTGAGTCTGGGGGAGGGCCCAGGGAGCAGTACTTC. This sequence encodes CASSESGGGPREQYF.

Concerning this clone: The junction does not match germline at one end; this may be a read error. The chain is built from TRBV7-2 and TRBJ2-1; 7 bases align to TRBD2. The germline V gene encodes CDR1 SGHTA and CDR2 FQGNSA. The CDR3 loop spans 17 amino acids. CDR3 region: CASSLAAASGSFNGQFF. The CDR3, as DNA: TGTGCCAGCAGCTTAGCGGCGGCTAGCGGCTCCTTCAATGGGCAGTTCTTC.

The gene calls are TRBV5-1 and TRBJ2-1, with 11 positions matching TRBD2. The CDR3 has 13 amino acids. Trimming took 6 bases from V and 8 from J; bases not matched to a gene: 4. The germline V gene encodes CDR1 SGHRS and CDR2 YFSETQ. CDR3 coding DNA: TGCGCCAGCATGCCGGGACTAGCGGATGAGCAGTTCTTC. It encodes CASMPGLADEQFF.

This clone came up once. The rearrangement uses TRBV7-2 and TRBJ1-5; D is unresolved. The CDR3 covers 14 residues. The V end lost 1 base, the J end lost 2 bases, and 6 bases lay between the germline ends. Looked up from germline, CDR1 is SGHTA and CDR2 is FQGNSA. CDR3 in amino acids: CASSLGVGNQPQHF. The CDR3 bases are TGTGCCAGCAGCTTAGGGGTAGGCAATCAGCCCCAGCATTTT.

V is TRBV6-5 and J is TRBJ1-2; D might be TRBD1 (6 bases). The V end was cut by 6 bases, the J end by 6 bases, with 8 bases between. In germline, CDR1 is MNHEY, CDR2 SVGAGI. The CDR3 has 11 residues. CDR3 in amino acids: CASSQGNGYTF. The CDR3 bases are TGTGCCAGCAGCCAGGGGAATGGCTACACCTTC.

J is TRBJ2-3 and V is TRBV27, with 7 positions matching TRBD2. V dropped 2 bases and J dropped 1; count of bases not matched to a gene: 3. This CDR3 spans 15 amino acids. CDR1 MNHEY and CDR2 SMNVEV come from the germline V gene (reference sequence). CDR3 bases: TGTGCCAGCAGTTTACCGGCGGGAGGCACAGATACGCAGTATTTT. It is translated as CASSLPAGGTDTQYF.

The chain joins TRBV28 to TRBJ2-5; D is perhaps TRBD1 (5 bases). The germline V gene has CDR1 MDHEN and CDR2 SYDVKM. CDR3 length: 14 residues. V was shortened by 3 bases and J by 0 bases, with 8 bases between the two germline ends. The CDR3 spells CASSFQGYQETQYF. CDR3 sequence (DNA): TGTGCCAGCAGTTTTCAGGGTTACCAAGAGACCCAGTACTTC.

In this sample, this clone turned up many times. The CDR3: CASSDRRVAGGGGNEQFF. The CDR3 DNA reads as TGCGCCAGCAGTGATAGGAGGGTAGCGGGAGGCGGGGGCAATGAGCAGTTCTTC. J is TRBJ2-1 and V is TRBV10-1; 10 bases line up with TRBD2. CDR3 size: 18 residues. V lost 3 bases, J lost 6 bases, and 14 bases stayed unmatched. Germline CDR1 and CDR2: WNHNN and SYGVQD (reference sequence).